This entry concerns a single T cell receptor beta chain. This receptor's antigen is unknown. Nothing much larger sits one base from this clone, and base qualities are not available. The cohort comprised fewer than 700 healthy bone marrow donors. Cohort members were all nominally healthy when sampled, although unrecorded immune exposures were likely present. The donor was CMV seronegative and was included in the group of 352 seronegative cohort members. Every donor gave a peripheral blood sample, and the peripheral blood mononuclear cells from that sample were used for TCR beta sequencing. Genomic DNA extraction from the blood cell samples was performed with the Qiagen DNeasy Blood Extraction Kit. These data come from a study of cytomegalovirus exposure and HLA in healthy donors (TCRdb year 2017). A note on the overall study: According to an earlier analysis of 550 to 750 of the donors, some 170 million T cells yielded approximately 120 million unique TCR beta sequences and approximately 280 Gb of sequence data. Around 330 gigabases of sequencing data and 70 million to 100 million unique TCR sequences made up an early release that covered 500 to 650 HLA-typed donors. Of the approximately 400 genotyped donors, roughly 80% were placed in the genetic ancestry cluster associated with self-reported Caucasian donors. The study aimed to test whether cataloging public T cell receptors could reveal signatures of past pathogen exposure. Using immunosequencing, the study profiled T cell repertoires from fewer than 850 subjects and related those repertoires to cytomegalovirus serostatus. Along with the approximately 700-subject first cohort, a separate validation cohort of 120 different subjects was used. To predict cytomegalovirus infection status, the study brought together high-throughput TCR immunosequencing, statistical association of individual TCRs with disease status, and machine learning. A later analysis re-examined previously published TCR beta repertoires from hundreds of donors and added high-resolution HLA genotyping to investigate patterns of TCR occurrence. Rather than drawing on any new phenotypic data, the later analysis identified candidate immune exposures from TCR beta sequences and the way those sequences occurred across donors. An earlier analysis of nearly 600 of the donors applied high-throughput TCR beta sequencing to assess whether each TCR beta V gene segment acted as functional or pseudogenic. Alongside the repertoire data, information on donor age, sex, ethnicity and CMV serostatus was compiled. In a later genetic analysis, genome-wide SNP genotypes for 398 of the 666 donors were used, and that subset was treated as a discovery cohort. All discovery cohort repertoires had been generated on a single sequencing platform. Class I and class II HLA loci were covered by the typing at four-digit resolution. The number of typed donors differed by locus: about 620-630 for A, B, C, DRB1 and DQB1; about 520 for DQA1; some 590 for DPA1; and some 430 for DPB1. Roughly five DR-DQ haplotypes were handled as single units for association and clustering because linkage in the cohort was strong. Across 300 to 400 genotyped donors of the cohort, an average of about 240,000 unique TCR beta nucleotide sequences per donor were sequenced, and approximately 17% of those sequences were non-productive.

The CDR3 holds 16 amino acids from the cysteine to the phenylalanine. The read is trimmed to its CDR3 DNA, 48 bases read in frame from base 1. From V the trimming removes 9 bases and from J it removes 8 bases, while the gene matches leave 16 bases of the junction unaccounted for. The germline V gene (reference sequence) specifies LNHNV as CDR1 and YYDKDF as CDR2. What the authors observed across the whole study: Correlated functional status among segregating V segments might reflect linkage disequilibrium, but an unknown experimental factor could not be ruled out. Fewer than 20 rarely observed V segments, including chromosome 9 orphons, were excluded from the earlier analysis of some 590 of the donors because counts were too low. A further reported finding was that TCR beta sequences accurately predicted the HLA-A and HLA-B alleles for most subjects in the first cohort. A later genetic analysis associated a missense DCLRE1C variant with V-gene and J-gene trimming of TCR beta chains, and an independent cohort replicated the association. Roughly uniform sequencing depth across donors was assumed in presence/absence analyses, although this assumption may not hold. In this cohort, only TCR beta chains were sequenced, and detectable features were limited by the absence of alpha or paired-chain data. Cytomegalovirus status was reported to be diagnosed by the classifier with high specificity and sensitivity in both the original and validation cohorts. According to a later analysis, parvovirus B19, influenza, CMV and Epstein-Barr virus appeared linked to several top co-occurrence clusters. Because the 87-base-pair reads could not distinguish some IMGT-functional V segments, including TRBV6-2 and TRBV6-3, those segments were excluded. Most CMV-associated TCR beta chains appeared to be HLA-restricted in a later analysis, and the HLA associations seemed to be driven largely by CMV exposure. In a later analysis, TCR association rates were found to vary across HLA loci, with the most associated TCRs seen for DRB1 alleles and the fewest for HLA-C alleles. Compared with the approximately 710-donor mean, donors in an Asian-associated ancestry cluster had fewer N-insertions in productive TCRs, according to a later genetic analysis. In an earlier analysis of fewer than 750 of the donors, most TCR beta V segments were observed in productive rearrangements about 90% or about 30% of the time, broadly matching IMGT annotations. A later analysis found that HLA-associated TCR beta chains were more clonally expanded and had lower generation probabilities than equally common non-associated chains. Most TCR sequences were observed very rarely across donors, whereas some public TCRs were present in many individuals. The sequencing pipeline was judged likely to have produced a cluster of highly shared sequence variants as a technical artifact. Strong co-occurrence of HLA alleles, especially DR and DQ, made assigning TCR associations to individual alleles difficult. It was suggested by the authors that the approach could potentially be generalized to other disease states and immunological phenotypes. A few of the identified cytomegalovirus-associated TCR beta chains were confirmed in vitro to be specific for cytomegalovirus antigens. In a later analysis, 16,951 TCR beta sequences were associated with specific HLA alleles at a false discovery rate of 0.05. Because HLA typing was unavailable for some donors at each locus, only the typed subset was used in association tests. The study listed 164 TCR beta chains as associated with cytomegalovirus. For the cohort, immune exposure information was limited to CMV serostatus.

Libraries were made using the immunoSEQ multiplex PCR assay. The multiplex PCR relied on a mix of 60 forward primers for TCR Vbeta segments and 13 reverse primers for TCR Jbeta segments. The CDR3 region of rearranged TCR beta genes was amplified from genomic DNA with a multiplex PCR assay. Amplified TCR beta libraries were sequenced as 87-base-pair reads on the Illumina HiSeq System. Per the original workflow: In a later analysis, tens of millions of unique TCR beta chains were counted across the 500 to 700 repertoires, and around 10 million of these chains were shared by at least two donors. A nearest-neighbor algorithm error-corrected the raw reads and collapsed the reads into unique sequences, merging closely related sequences to remove PCR and sequencing errors. To assign V, D and J gene segments, CDR3 sequences were aligned to IMGT reference sequences. For a sequence to be retained, a match of at least six nucleotides to both a V gene segment and a J gene segment was required. Rearrangements were called productive when the CDR3 lacked stop codons and stayed in frame with V and J; all others were non-productive. Following IMGT convention, CDR3 was defined as the stretch from the second conserved V-encoded cysteine up to the conserved J-encoded phenylalanine. Sequences without an unambiguous match to a single V gene segment were excluded from the earlier analysis of approximately 600 of the donors. An earlier analysis of about 600 of the donors called V segments functional above 56.7% productive rearrangements and segregating when the between-donor standard deviation exceeded 5%. To diagnose cytomegalovirus status from the catalog of TCR beta chain sequences, a statistical classification framework was built. V and J gene assignment, in a later analysis, came from comparing TCR nucleotide sequences with IMGT/GENE-DB human TR gene sequences. The TCRdist pipeline was used in a later analysis to assign CDR3 sequences and most-parsimonious VDJ recombination scenarios. In a later analysis, each TCR beta chain was defined by its CDR3 amino acid sequence together with its V-gene family, and reads lacking a unique V-gene family were excluded. To address suspected cross-contamination and a sequencing artifact, a later analysis removed some 620 highly shared, low-generation-probability nucleotide sequences. In a later analysis, a clonal expansion index for each public chain was calculated from normalized within-repertoire ranks of inferred template counts. A later analysis computed generation probabilities with a VDJ recombination model fitted to out-of-frame rearrangements, and checked the results against IGoR. Hypergeometric tests were used in a later analysis to score TCR-TCR, TCR-HLA and TCR-CMV co-occurrence, with a repertoire-size bias correction applied to the TCR pairs. False discovery rates were estimated in a later analysis by permuting HLA or CMV assignments 20 times. A later analysis grouped co-occurring TCRs with DBSCAN, adding TCRdist sequence similarity when clustering within HLA-allele-positive subsets. Repertoires with fewer than 30,000 or more than 120,000 public chains, plus five repertoires with anomalous nucleotide sharing, were excluded from co-occurrence clustering. TCRdb limited this immuneACCESS table to in-frame rearrangements with V and J called. A share of clones is missing; checked studies link under half to unresolved V genes, and the rest is unexplained. V and J calls plus clone size are reproduced from that table; the DNA served to infer D and trimming. Recorded for this sample are roughly 290,000 clones; around 80% of them occurred a single time. Over 0.3% of the sample belongs to the ten largest clones.

The rearranged segments are TRBV15 and TRBJ1-6; 7 central bases correspond to TRBD1. This clonotype was obtained from a girl aged 2 to 10 in good health and CMV-seronegative. Sequenced sample: PBMCs. The DNA is TGTGCCACAAAAAACGAGGGGGCCGCGCCGGATTCACCCCTCCACTTT. Its protein product is CATKNEGAAPDSPLHF.